What follows describes a single TCR beta chain. It lacks a known antigen. With a much larger clone just one base away, this may be a read error. The CDR3 does not end in the conserved phenylalanine or tryptophan, so this is likely a read error. The data are from a study of CD8+CD57+ T cells in acquired aplastic anemia (dated by TCRdb to between 2018 and 2020). General notes on the study: A mean of around 3.3 ug of DNA, ranging from about 0.2 to 27.4 ug, was extracted from sorted CD4+ and CD8+ cells. Mean read counts for healthy donor samples were 10 million to 10.8 million for CD4+ cells and 11.0 million for CD8+ cells.

The CDR3 is 17 amino acids in total, end residues counted. Kept here is only the CDR3 DNA, which spans 51 bases and is read in frame from base 1. V lost 8 bases and J lost 0 bases; the stretch between them is 23 bases long. Looking up the germline V gene (reference sequence) yields CDR1 MNHEY and CDR2 SMNVEV. TCR repertoires of sorted CD4+ and CD8+ blood T cells from severe aplastic anemia patients and healthy subjects were deep-sequenced in the study. Ficoll-Paque density gradient centrifugation was used to isolate peripheral blood mononuclear cells. CD4+ and CD8+ T cells were sorted by FACS or magnetic beads before DNA extraction. Genomic DNA was used as template for profiling of TCR beta VDJ combinations and CDR3 sequences. An Illumina HiSeq 2000 was the platform used for TCR repertoire sequencing. The published analysis was carried out like this. TRBV/TRBJ rearrangement plots, CDR3 size and DJ length profiles, and Simpson's diversity index were used to assess repertoires. Whichever DNA sequence was most abundant in the deep sequencing data was defined as the immunodominant clone. CDR3 amino acid sequences were checked for sharing across subjects and were also compared against the VDJdb database and published repertoires. In-frame beta chains were kept once TCRdb had trimmed the public reads at Q25 with fastp and called clones with MiXCR. Identical CDR3 protein sequences are pooled into one entry, listed with their most common genes and DNA. The V and J calls and clone size are TCRdb's, not the authors'. For this sample the table gives 90,000 to 130,000 distinct CDR3 sequences, of which less than 65% were detected only once. Clones ranked in the top ten supply 30% to 35% of the sample.

The paper's findings and limits, for the study overall: Twenty-nine CD8+ CDR3 sequences were found to be shared between patients and controls, but these sequences appeared to be highly expressed in patients and within the immunodominant clones of the patients. CD8+ Simpson's diversity did not differ significantly between patients and healthy controls (P=0.060).

This TCR was recovered from a human donor in good health, serving as a control. The sequencing input was sorted CD4+, CD8+, or CD8+CD57+ T cells (not recorded which) from PBMCs. The rearranged chain carries TRBV27 and TRBJ2-7; the D call is possibly TRBD1 or TRBD2, each sharing 7 bases. DNA sequence: TGTGCCAGCGGGGGGGGCCCGGACAGGCTGGGCTCCTACGAGCAGTACCTC. Translated, this gives CASGGGPDRLGSYEQYL.